This is a list of T cell receptor beta chains from one sample in a study of control samples from healthy donors and cancer patients. TCRdb keeps only in-frame clones here, not all; method: immunoSEQ multiplex PCR. The table lists fewer than 150,000 clones, roughly 90% of them singletons. Sequencing was performed on blood. The receptors here all came from a young man in good health. Both conserved end residues are part of each CDR3. D genes are given only for firm matches. Not all rows give a size; the values are once, few, many and, for expanded clones, a class.

D: NA
V: TRBV14
J: TRBJ2-1
size: once
CDR3: CASSQSRGEQFF
DNA: TGTGCCAGCAGCCAAAGCCGGGGTGAGCAGTTCTTC

D: TRBD1
V: TRBV28
J: TRBJ2-1
size: once
CDR3: CASSFRDRVGNEQFF
DNA: TGTGCCAGCAGTTTTAGGGACAGGGTAGGGAATGAGCAGTTCTTC

D: TRBD1
V: TRBV7-9
J: TRBJ2-2
size: NA
CDR3: CASSSRGDSLNTGELFF
DNA: TGTGCCAGCAGCTCACGAGGGGACAGCCTTAACACCGGGGAGCTGTTTTTT

D: NA
V: TRBV6-5
J: TRBJ1-3
size: NA
CDR3: CASRKSHYSGNTIYF
DNA: TGTGCCAGCAGAAAATCCCACTACTCTGGAAACACCATATATTTT

D: NA
V: TRBV9
J: TRBJ2-3
size: once
CDR3: CASSTRRPGTTDTQYF
DNA: TGTGCCAGCAGCACTAGACGGCCAGGAACCACAGATACGCAGTATTTT

D: NA
V: TRBV28
J: TRBJ1-4
size: NA
CDR3: CASSPSPDSVNEKLFF
DNA: TGTGCCAGCAGTCCCTCCCCGGACAGCGTCAATGAAAAACTGTTTTTT

D: NA
V: TRBV3-1/TRBV3-2
J: TRBJ1-4
size: NA
CDR3: CASSQATNEKLFF
DNA: TGTGCCAGCAGCCAAGCAACTAATGAAAAACTGTTTTTT

D: NA
V: TRBV7-8
J: TRBJ2-1
size: NA
CDR3: CASVLGGQSYNEQFF
DNA: TGTGCCAGCGTCTTAGGGGGGCAGTCCTACAATGAGCAGTTCTTC

D: NA
V: TRBV9
J: TRBJ1-3
size: NA
CDR3: CASSVAGGQGRDTIYF
DNA: TGTGCCAGCAGCGTAGCTGGGGGCCAGGGGCGGGACACCATATATTTT

D: NA
V: TRBV19
J: TRBJ2-3
size: NA
CDR3: CASRASGGGITDTQYF
DNA: TGTGCCAGTAGGGCATCGGGTGGGGGGATCACAGATACGCAGTATTTT

D: TRBD2
V: TRBV19
J: TRBJ2-1
size: NA
CDR3: CASSIDPPTSRPEQFF
DNA: TGTGCCAGTAGTATAGACCCTCCGACTAGCCGGCCTGAGCAGTTCTTC

D: NA
V: TRBV11-3
J: TRBJ2-7
size: once
CDR3: CASSFCNSGSYEQYF
DNA: TGTGCCAGCAGCTTCTGTAACAGCGGTTCCTACGAGCAGTACTTC

D: TRBD2
V: TRBV6-5
J: TRBJ2-1
size: NA
CDR3: CASSYSRTSGYNEQFF
DNA: TGTGCCAGCAGTTACTCCAGGACTAGCGGATACAATGAGCAGTTCTTC

D: NA
V: TRBV18
J: TRBJ2-2
size: NA
CDR3: CASSPRRGGAGELFF
DNA: TGTGCCAGCTCACCACGCAGGGGTGGCGCCGGGGAGCTGTTTTTT

D: NA
V: TRBV6-5
J: TRBJ1-4
size: NA
CDR3: CASSRGEKLFF
DNA: TGTGCCAGCAGTCGTGGTGAAAAACTGTTTTTT

D: TRBD1
V: TRBV19
J: TRBJ1-6
size: NA
CDR3: CASRGTGLNSPLHF
DNA: TGTGCCAGTAGGGGGACAGGGCTTAATTCACCCCTCCACTTT

D: TRBD2
V: TRBV27
J: TRBJ2-1
size: NA
CDR3: CASIPLAGGLDEQFF
DNA: TGTGCCAGCATCCCCCTAGCGGGGGGATTAGATGAGCAGTTCTTC

D: NA
V: TRBV5-4
J: TRBJ2-3
size: once
CDR3: CASSGTLYTDTQYF
DNA: TGTGCCAGCAGCGGAACCTTATACACAGATACGCAGTATTTT

D: TRBD2
V: TRBV7-7
J: TRBJ2-3
size: NA
CDR3: CASSVGLAASTDTQYF
DNA: TGTGCCAGCAGCGTGGGACTAGCGGCTAGCACAGATACGCAGTATTTT

D: NA
V: TRBV7-2
J: TRBJ2-1
size: NA
CDR3: CASSPGGSSYNEQFF
DNA: TGTGCCAGCAGCCCTGGGGGGAGCTCCTACAATGAGCAGTTCTTC

D: NA
V: TRBV5-1
J: TRBJ1-1
size: NA
CDR3: CASSLPGQNTEAFF
DNA: TGCGCCAGCAGCTTACCGGGCCAGAACACTGAAGCTTTCTTT

D: NA
V: TRBV2
J: TRBJ1-5
size: NA
CDR3: CASSGPGQLNQPQHF
DNA: TGTGCCAGCAGTGGGCCTGGACAGCTTAATCAGCCCCAGCATTTT

D: TRBD2
V: TRBV11-2
J: TRBJ2-1
size: NA
CDR3: CASSFWTSGGEQFF
DNA: TGTGCCAGCAGCTTCTGGACTAGCGGGGGTGAGCAGTTCTTC

D: TRBD1
V: TRBV5-6
J: TRBJ1-2
size: NA
CDR3: CASSIPGQVNYGYTF
DNA: TGTGCCAGCAGCATTCCGGGACAGGTTAACTATGGCTACACCTTC

D: NA
V: TRBV24-1
J: TRBJ2-7
size: NA
CDR3: CATSDLRRRPSYEQYF
DNA: TGTGCCACCAGTGATTTACGGCGGCGACCCTCCTACGAGCAGTACTTC

D: NA
V: TRBV3-1/TRBV3-2
J: TRBJ2-1
size: NA
CDR3: CASSQVLEHEQFF
DNA: TGTGCCAGCAGCCAAGTCCTGGAACATGAGCAGTTCTTC

D: NA
V: TRBV5-1
J: TRBJ1-2
size: few
CDR3: CASSLWTNNYGYTF
DNA: TGCGCCAGCAGCTTGTGGACTAATAACTATGGCTACACCTTC

D: NA
V: TRBV27
J: TRBJ2-5
size: NA
CDR3: CASSSPRIETQYF
DNA: TGTGCCAGCAGTTCGCCCAGGATAGAGACCCAGTACTTC

D: TRBD1
V: TRBV2
J: TRBJ1-5
size: NA
CDR3: CASRSRQGAGAQPQHF
DNA: TGTGCCAGCAGATCGAGACAGGGGGCCGGTGCTCAGCCCCAGCATTTT

D: TRBD2
V: TRBV5-1
J: TRBJ2-5
size: once
CDR3: CASSLGSGRAQETQYF
DNA: TGCGCCAGCAGCTTAGGTAGCGGGAGGGCCCAAGAGACCCAGTACTTC

D: TRBD1
V: TRBV12-5
J: TRBJ2-1
size: NA
CDR3: CASGLGIPGQDNPYNEQFF
DNA: TGTGCTAGTGGTTTGGGTATCCCGGGACAGGATAATCCCTACAATGAGCAGTTCTTC

D: TRBD2
V: TRBV27
J: TRBJ2-7
size: NA
CDR3: CASRETSGGTYEQYF
DNA: TGTGCCAGCAGGGAGACTAGCGGGGGCACCTACGAGCAGTACTTC

D: TRBD1
V: TRBV7-9
J: TRBJ1-1
size: NA
CDR3: CASSLGQVTEAFF
DNA: TGTGCCAGCAGCTTGGGACAGGTCACTGAAGCTTTCTTT

D: TRBD1
V: TRBV7-9
J: TRBJ1-4
size: NA
CDR3: CASSQNGDRAEKLFF
DNA: TGTGCCAGCAGCCAAAACGGGGACAGGGCGGAAAAACTGTTTTTT

D: TRBD2
V: TRBV28
J: TRBJ2-5
size: NA
CDR3: CASQSGGLAKETQYF
DNA: TGTGCCAGCCAGTCAGGGGGACTAGCGAAAGAGACCCAGTACTTC

D: NA
V: TRBV24-1
J: TRBJ1-6
size: NA
CDR3: CATSDARANSPLHF
DNA: TGTGCCACCAGTGATGCCAGAGCGAATTCACCCCTCCACTTT

D: NA
V: TRBV12-3/TRBV12-4
J: TRBJ2-3
size: NA
CDR3: CANSTGRF
DNA: TGTGCCAACTCGACTGGTCGCTTT

D: TRBD2
V: TRBV11-3
J: TRBJ2-3
size: few
CDR3: CASSLILAGYTQYF
DNA: TGTGCCAGCAGCTTAATCCTAGCGGGGTATACGCAGTATTTT

D: TRBD2
V: TRBV14
J: TRBJ2-1
size: NA
CDR3: CASSQGASGYPYNEQFF
DNA: TGTGCCAGCAGCCAAGGGGCTAGCGGGTACCCCTACAATGAGCAGTTCTTC

D: NA
V: TRBV5-4
J: TRBJ1-1
size: NA
CDR3: CASSSLIMNTEAFF
DNA: TGTGCCAGCAGCTCCCTAATCATGAACACTGAAGCTTTCTTT

D: NA
V: TRBV5-1
J: TRBJ1-6
size: NA
CDR3: CASSLDVRGRLGSPLHF
DNA: TGCGCCAGCAGCTTGGACGTGCGTGGCAGGCTTGGTTCACCCCTCCACTTT

D: NA
V: TRBV4-3
J: TRBJ2-2
size: NA
CDR3: CASSPSSPHGTGELFF
DNA: TGCGCCAGCAGCCCATCGTCCCCGCACGGCACCGGGGAGCTGTTTTTT

D: TRBD1
V: TRBV18
J: TRBJ2-5
size: once
CDR3: CASSPEGDREETQYF
DNA: TGTGCCAGCTCACCAGAGGGGGACAGGGAAGAGACCCAGTACTTC

D: NA
V: TRBV21-1
J: TRBJ2-3
size: NA
CDR3: CASSKFADSTDTQYF
DNA: TGTGCCAGCAGCAAATTCGCGGACAGCACAGATACGCAGTATTTT

D: TRBD2
V: TRBV11-2
J: TRBJ2-3
size: NA
CDR3: CASTHLAGGLTDTQYF
DNA: TGTGCCAGCACCCACCTAGCGGGAGGGCTCACAGATACGCAGTATTTT

D: NA
V: TRBV24-1
J: TRBJ1-2
size: NA
CDR3: CATSDFDGNYGYTF
DNA: TGTGCCACCAGTGATTTCGACGGCAACTATGGCTACACCTTC

D: NA
V: TRBV18
J: TRBJ2-7
size: NA
CDR3: CASSPWQSVTYEQYF
DNA: TGTGCCAGCTCACCTTGGCAGTCAGTTACCTACGAGCAGTACTTC

D: NA
V: TRBV18
J: TRBJ1-5
size: NA
CDR3: CASSPGTPEGQPQHF
DNA: TGTGCCAGCTCACCTGGGACACCAGAGGGCCAGCCCCAGCATTTT

D: NA
V: TRBV30
J: TRBJ1-5
size: NA
CDR3: CAWSGADSHLSPQHF
DNA: TGTGCCTGGAGTGGTGCGGACAGCCACCTCTCGCCCCAGCATTTT

D: NA
V: TRBV24-1
J: TRBJ1-2
size: NA
CDR3: CATSHRDTHGYTF
DNA: TGTGCCACCAGTCACCGGGACACACATGGCTACACCTTC

D: NA
V: TRBV11-1
J: TRBJ1-6
size: NA
CDR3: CASSDRQKGNSPLHF
DNA: TGTGCCAGCAGTGACCGGCAAAAAGGAAATTCACCCCTCCACTTT

D: NA
V: TRBV10-1
J: TRBJ2-1
size: NA
CDR3: CASSGHLYNEQFF
DNA: TGCGCCAGCTCCGGACACCTGTACAATGAGCAGTTCTTC

D: TRBD1
V: TRBV7-2
J: TRBJ1-2
size: few
CDR3: CASSSRDSPYGYTF
DNA: TGTGCCAGCAGCTCCAGGGACAGCCCTTATGGCTACACCTTC